Sequencing of this T cell receptor beta chain was carried out in a study of cytomegalovirus exposure and HLA in healthy donors. Whole-study results and caveats: The study listed 164 cytomegalovirus-associated TCR beta chains. Segments of the TCR beta V type were, in most cases, productive about 87% or about 30% of the time in an earlier analysis. A later analysis associated under 20,000 TCR beta sequences with HLA alleles at a 0.05 false discovery rate.

This clone was found once. What it binds is unknown. The PCR used 60 Vbeta and 13 Jbeta primers. Data came from immunoSEQ multiplex PCR; TCRdb stores just in-frame clones and leaves some out. This table holds some 110,000 clones, around 82% found once. Sequenced input: PBMCs. This receptor was taken from a woman in her 40s in good health and CMV-seronegative.

CDR3 sequence reads: CASSQLAGASYEQYF. The CDR3 DNA sequence: TGCGCCAGCAGCCAACTAGCGGGAGCCTCCTACGAGCAGTACTTC. V and J are TRBV4-1 and TRBJ2-7; 10 nucleotides align to TRBD2. Germline assignment: CDR1 MGHRA and CDR2 YSYEKL. This CDR3 region has 15 residues. The J segment lost 0 bases and the V segment lost 2 bases, leaving 1 base of the junction unmatched.